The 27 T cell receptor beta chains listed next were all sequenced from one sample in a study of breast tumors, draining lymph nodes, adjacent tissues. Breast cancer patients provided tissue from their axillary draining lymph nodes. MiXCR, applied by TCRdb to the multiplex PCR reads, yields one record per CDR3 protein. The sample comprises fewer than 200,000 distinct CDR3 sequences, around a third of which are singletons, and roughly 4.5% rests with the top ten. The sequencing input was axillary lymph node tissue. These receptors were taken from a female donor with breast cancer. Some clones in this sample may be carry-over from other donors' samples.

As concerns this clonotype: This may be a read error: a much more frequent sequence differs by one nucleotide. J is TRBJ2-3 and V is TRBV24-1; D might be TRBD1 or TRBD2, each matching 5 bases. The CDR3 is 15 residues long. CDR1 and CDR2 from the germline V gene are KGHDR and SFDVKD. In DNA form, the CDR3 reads TGTGCCAGCAGTTACTCGGGACGTAGCACAGATACGCAGTATTTT. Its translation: CASSYSGRSTDTQYF.

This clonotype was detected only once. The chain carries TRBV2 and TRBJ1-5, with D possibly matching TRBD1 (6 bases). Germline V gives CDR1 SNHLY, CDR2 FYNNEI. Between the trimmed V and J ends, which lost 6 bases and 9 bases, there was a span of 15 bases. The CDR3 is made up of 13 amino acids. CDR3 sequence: CASRPGAGWPQHF. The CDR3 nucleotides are TGTGCCAGCAGACCGGGGGCGGGCTGGCCCCAGCATTTT.

CDR3 region: CASSPRADGEQYF. CDR3 coding DNA: TGTGCCAGCTCACCGCGAGCCGATGGTGAGCAGTACTTC. The rearrangement uses TRBV18 and TRBJ2-7; D is unresolved. From germline, CDR1 is KGHSH and CDR2 LQKENI. This CDR3 contains 13 residues. Trimming took off 3 bases at V and 7 bases at J, with 13 bases between the two ends.

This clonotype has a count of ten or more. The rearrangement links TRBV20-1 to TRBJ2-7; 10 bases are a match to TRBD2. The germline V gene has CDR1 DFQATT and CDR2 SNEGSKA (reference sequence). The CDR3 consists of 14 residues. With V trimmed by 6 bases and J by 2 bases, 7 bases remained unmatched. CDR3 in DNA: TGCAGTGCGGGAACTAGCGGGGTAACCTACGAGCAGTACTTC. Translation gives CSAGTSGVTYEQYF.

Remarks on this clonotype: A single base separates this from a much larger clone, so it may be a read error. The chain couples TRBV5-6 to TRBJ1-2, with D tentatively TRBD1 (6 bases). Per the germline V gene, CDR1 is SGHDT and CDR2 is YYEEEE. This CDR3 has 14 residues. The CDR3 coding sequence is TGTGCCAGCGGCTTCCAGGACAGTAACTATGGCTACACCTTC. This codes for CASGFQDSNYGYTF.

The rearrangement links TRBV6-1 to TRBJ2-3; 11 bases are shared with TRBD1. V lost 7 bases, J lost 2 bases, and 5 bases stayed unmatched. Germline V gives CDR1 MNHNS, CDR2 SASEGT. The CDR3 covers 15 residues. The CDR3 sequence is CASIRTGGLTDTQYF. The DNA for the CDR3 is TGTGCCAGCATTCGGACAGGGGGCCTCACAGATACGCAGTATTTT.

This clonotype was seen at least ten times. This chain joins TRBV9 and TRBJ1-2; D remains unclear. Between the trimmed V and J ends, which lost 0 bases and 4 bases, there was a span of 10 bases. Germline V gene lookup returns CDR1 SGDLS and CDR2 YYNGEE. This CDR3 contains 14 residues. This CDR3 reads CASSVAPAIYGYTF. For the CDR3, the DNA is TGTGCCAGCAGCGTAGCCCCAGCAATCTATGGCTACACCTTC.

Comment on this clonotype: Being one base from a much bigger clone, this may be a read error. The CDR3 region has the DNA TGTGCCAGCAGCACCCTTAGGAGGGATTTAAGCTCCTCCGAGCAGTACTTC. This gives the protein CASSTLRRDLSSSEQYF. The chain joins TRBV9 to TRBJ2-7; D is possibly TRBD2 (6 bases). The CDR3 contains 17 residues. Germline loops: CDR1 SGDLS, CDR2 YYNGEE.

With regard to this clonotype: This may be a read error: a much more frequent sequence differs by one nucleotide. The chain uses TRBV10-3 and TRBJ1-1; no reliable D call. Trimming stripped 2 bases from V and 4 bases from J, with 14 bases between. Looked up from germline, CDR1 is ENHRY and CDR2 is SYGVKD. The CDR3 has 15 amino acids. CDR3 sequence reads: CAISERAARSTEAFF. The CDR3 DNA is TGTGCCATCAGTGAGCGGGCAGCGCGAAGCACTGAAGCTTTCTTT.

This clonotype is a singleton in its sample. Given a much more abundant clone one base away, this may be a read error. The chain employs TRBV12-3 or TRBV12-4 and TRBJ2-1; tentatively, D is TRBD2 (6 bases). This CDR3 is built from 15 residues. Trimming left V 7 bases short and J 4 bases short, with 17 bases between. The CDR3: CASKWGREYYNEQFF. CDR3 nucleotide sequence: TGTGCCAGCAAATGGGGACGGGAGTATTACAATGAGCAGTTCTTC.

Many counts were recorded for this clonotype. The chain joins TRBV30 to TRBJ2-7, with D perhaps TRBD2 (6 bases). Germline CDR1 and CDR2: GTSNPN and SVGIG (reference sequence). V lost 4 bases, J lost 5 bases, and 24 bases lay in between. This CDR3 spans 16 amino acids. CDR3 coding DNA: TGTGCCTGGAATGGTGGAGGCGGGATTCACCTCCACGAGCAGTACTTC. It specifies CAWNGGGGIHLHEQYF.

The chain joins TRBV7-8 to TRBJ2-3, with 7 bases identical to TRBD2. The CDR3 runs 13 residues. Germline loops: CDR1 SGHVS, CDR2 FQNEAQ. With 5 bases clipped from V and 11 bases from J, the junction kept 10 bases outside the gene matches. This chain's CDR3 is CASSGGVDNEQYF. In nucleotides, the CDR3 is TGTGCCAGCAGCGGGGGGGTAGACAATGAGCAGTATTTT.

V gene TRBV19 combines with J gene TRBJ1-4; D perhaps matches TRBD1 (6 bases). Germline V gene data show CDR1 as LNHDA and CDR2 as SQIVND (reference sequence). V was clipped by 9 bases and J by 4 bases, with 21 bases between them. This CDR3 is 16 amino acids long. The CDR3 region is CARRFRTAYRNEKLFF. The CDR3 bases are TGTGCCAGGCGCTTTCGGACAGCTTACCGTAATGAAAAACTGTTTTTT.

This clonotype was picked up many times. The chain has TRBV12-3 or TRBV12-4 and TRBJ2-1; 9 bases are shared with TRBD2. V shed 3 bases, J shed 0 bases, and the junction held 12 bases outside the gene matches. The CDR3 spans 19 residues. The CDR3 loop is CASSFPSGTYESSYNEQFF. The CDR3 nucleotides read TGTGCCAGCAGTTTCCCTAGCGGGACCTACGAGTCCTCCTACAATGAGCAGTTCTTC.

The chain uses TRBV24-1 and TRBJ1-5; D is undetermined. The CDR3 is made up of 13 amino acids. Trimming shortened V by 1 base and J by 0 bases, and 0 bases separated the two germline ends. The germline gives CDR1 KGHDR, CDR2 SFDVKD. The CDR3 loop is CATSDFSNQPQHF. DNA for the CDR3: TGTGCCACCAGTGATTTTAGCAATCAGCCCCAGCATTTT.

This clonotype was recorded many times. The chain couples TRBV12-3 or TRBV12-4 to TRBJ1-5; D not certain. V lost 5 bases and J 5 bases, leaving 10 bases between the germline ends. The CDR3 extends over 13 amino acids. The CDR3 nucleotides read TGTGCCAGCAGTGTAAGAACCTATCAGCCCCAGCATTTT. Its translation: CASSVRTYQPQHF.

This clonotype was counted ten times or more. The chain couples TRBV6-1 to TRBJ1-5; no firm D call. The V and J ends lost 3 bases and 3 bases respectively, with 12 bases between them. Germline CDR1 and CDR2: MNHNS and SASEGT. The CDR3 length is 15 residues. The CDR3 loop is CASSEWTVDNQPQHF. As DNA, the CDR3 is TGTGCCAGCAGTGAGTGGACGGTCGACAATCAGCCCCAGCATTTT.

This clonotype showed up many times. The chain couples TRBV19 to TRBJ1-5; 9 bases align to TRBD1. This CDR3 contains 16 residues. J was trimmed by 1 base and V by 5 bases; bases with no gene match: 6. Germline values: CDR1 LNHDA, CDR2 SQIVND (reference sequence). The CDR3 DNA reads TGTGCCAGTAGTCTGGCGACAGGGGGGAGCAATCAGCCCCAGCATTTT. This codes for CASSLATGGSNQPQHF. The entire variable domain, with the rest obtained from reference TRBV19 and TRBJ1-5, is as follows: DGGITQSPKYLFRKEGQNVTLSCEQNLNHDAMYWYRQDPGQGLRLIYYSQIVNDFQKGDIAEGYSVSREKKESFPLTVTSAQKNPTAFYLCASSLATGGSNQPQHFGDGTRLSIL.

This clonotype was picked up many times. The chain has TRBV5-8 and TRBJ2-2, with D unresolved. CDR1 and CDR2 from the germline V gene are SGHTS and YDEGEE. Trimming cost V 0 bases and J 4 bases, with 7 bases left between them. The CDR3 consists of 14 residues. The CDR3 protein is CASSLGHFTGELFF. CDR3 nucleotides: TGTGCCAGCAGCTTGGGGCACTTCACCGGGGAGCTGTTTTTT.

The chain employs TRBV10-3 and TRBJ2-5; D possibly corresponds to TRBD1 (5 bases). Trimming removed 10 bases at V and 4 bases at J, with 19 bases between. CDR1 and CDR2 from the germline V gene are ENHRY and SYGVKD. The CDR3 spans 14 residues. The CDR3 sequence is CATSMTDSRETQYF. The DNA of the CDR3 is TGTGCCACCTCCATGACTGACAGCCGAGAGACCCAGTACTTC.

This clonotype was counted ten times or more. CDR3 nucleotide sequence: TGCAGTGCTAGTAGGATGGGGACTAGCGGGGGGTTTGAGCAGTTCTTC. It codes for CSASRMGTSGGFEQFF. The chain carries TRBV20-1 and TRBJ2-1; TRBD2 agrees at 15 bases. The CDR3 spans 16 residues. Germline CDR1 is DFQATT and CDR2 is SNEGSKA (reference sequence). The J segment lost 9 bases and the V segment lost 3 bases, leaving 9 bases of the junction unmatched.

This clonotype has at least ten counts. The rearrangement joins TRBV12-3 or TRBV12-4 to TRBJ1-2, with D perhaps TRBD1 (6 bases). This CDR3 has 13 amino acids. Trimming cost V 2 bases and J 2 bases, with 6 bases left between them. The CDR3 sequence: CASSLRGNYGYTF. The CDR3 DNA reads TGTGCCAGCAGTTTAAGGGGGAACTATGGCTACACCTTC.

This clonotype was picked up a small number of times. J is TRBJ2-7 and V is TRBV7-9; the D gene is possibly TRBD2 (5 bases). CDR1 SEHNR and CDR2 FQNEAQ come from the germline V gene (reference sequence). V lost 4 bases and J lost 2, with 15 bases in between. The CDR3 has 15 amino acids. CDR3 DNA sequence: TGTGCCAGCAGCTCAGAGGGCCCGGTTACCTACGAGCAGTACTTC. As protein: CASSSEGPVTYEQYF.

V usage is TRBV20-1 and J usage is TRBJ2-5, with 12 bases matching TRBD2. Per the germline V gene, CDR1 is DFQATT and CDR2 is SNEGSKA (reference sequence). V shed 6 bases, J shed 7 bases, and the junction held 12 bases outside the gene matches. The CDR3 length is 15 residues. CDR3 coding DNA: TGCAGTGCGACCCGGCCTAGCGGGAGGGGAGTGACCCAGTACTTC. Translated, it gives CSATRPSGRGVTQYF.

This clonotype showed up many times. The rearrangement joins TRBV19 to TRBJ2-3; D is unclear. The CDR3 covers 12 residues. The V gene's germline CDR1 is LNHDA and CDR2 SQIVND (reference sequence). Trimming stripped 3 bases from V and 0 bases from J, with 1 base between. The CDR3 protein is CASSISTDTQYF. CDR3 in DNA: TGTGCCAGTAGTATTAGCACAGATACGCAGTATTTT.

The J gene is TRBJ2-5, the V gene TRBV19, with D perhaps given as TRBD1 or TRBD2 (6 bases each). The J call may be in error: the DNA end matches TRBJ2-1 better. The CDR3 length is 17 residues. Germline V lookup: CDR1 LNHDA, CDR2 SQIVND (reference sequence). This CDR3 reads CASSRVGGSTKQETQFF. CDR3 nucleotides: TGTGCCAGTAGTAGGGTGGGGGGCAGTACGAAACAAGAGACCCAGTTCTTC.

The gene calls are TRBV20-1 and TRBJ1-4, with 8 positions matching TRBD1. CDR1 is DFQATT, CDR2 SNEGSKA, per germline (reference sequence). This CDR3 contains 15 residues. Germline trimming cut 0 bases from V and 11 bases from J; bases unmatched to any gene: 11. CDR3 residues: CSARDGQGRGGKLFF. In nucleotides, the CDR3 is TGCAGTGCTAGAGATGGACAGGGTCGGGGTGGGAAACTGTTTTTT.